The 18 T cell receptor beta chains given below trace back to one sample, sequenced in a study of T cell clones after liver transplantation. The repertoire was sequenced with immunoSEQ multiplex PCR; TCRdb's copy has only in-frame clones and lacks some. The table includes some 59,000 clones, about two thirds detected once. Sample: CD4+ T cells from blood, taken before liver transplant. These receptors were taken from a human donor who received a liver transplant.

The genes are TRBV5-1 and TRBJ2-7; 7 nucleotides match TRBD2. The V gene's germline CDR1 is SGHRS and CDR2 YFSETQ. This CDR3 region has 14 residues. With 0 bases clipped from V and 4 bases from J, the junction kept 4 bases outside the gene matches. This CDR3 is CASSLEAGMYEQYF. The CDR3 DNA reads TGCGCCAGCAGCTTGGAAGCGGGGATGTACGAGCAGTACTTC.

A few counts support this clone. The rearrangement uses TRBV4-1 and TRBJ2-1; 10 bases match TRBD1. Germline V gene sequence: CDR1 MGHRA, CDR2 YSYEKL. V was clipped by 1 base and J by 7 bases; unmatched bases: 1. The CDR3 has 14 residues. Here the CDR3 reads CASSQGTGGNEQFF. The CDR3 nucleotides read TGCGCCAGCAGCCAAGGGACAGGGGGAAATGAGCAGTTCTTC.

CDR3 loop: CASSLAGQAGYEQYF. For the CDR3, the DNA is TGTGCCAGCAGCTTGGCGGGACAGGCTGGCTACGAGCAGTACTTC. The chain combines TRBV5-5 with TRBJ2-7, with 8 positions matching TRBD1. Germline values: CDR1 SGHKS, CDR2 YYEKEE (reference sequence). With 0 bases clipped from V and 3 bases from J, the junction kept 5 bases outside the gene matches. CDR3 length: 15 residues.

The V gene is TRBV30, the J gene TRBJ1-4; 7 bases align to TRBD1. V was clipped by 5 bases and J by 7 bases; unmatched bases: 10. The CDR3 length is 14 residues. Germline V lookup: CDR1 GTSNPN, CDR2 SVGIG (reference sequence). The CDR3 spells CAWARDSRPEKLFF. CDR3 nucleotide sequence: TGTGCCTGGGCCCGGGACAGCCGACCTGAAAAACTGTTTTTT.

A single count supports this clone. The chain combines TRBV6-1 with TRBJ2-1; TRBD2 might be the D (7 bases). Trimming shortened V by 0 bases and J by 2 bases, and 11 bases separated the two germline ends. CDR3 size: 16 residues. Germline-derived CDR1 and CDR2 are MNHNS and SASEGT. CDR3 in amino acids: CASSEAGGAAYNEQFF. CDR3 nucleotide sequence: TGTGCCAGCAGTGAAGCTGGGGGGGCCGCCTACAATGAGCAGTTCTTC.

This clone was seen just once. The V and J genes are TRBV4-2 and TRBJ2-7, with 9 nucleotides matching TRBD1. CDR1 and CDR2 from the germline V gene are LGHNA and YNFKEQ. The CDR3 contains 15 residues. The junction had 3 bases not matched to a gene; V was cut back by 0 bases and J by 3 bases. For the CDR3, the DNA is TGTGCCAGCAGCCAAGATAGGGGACAGGGCTACGAGCAGTACTTC. Protein product: CASSQDRGQGYEQYF.

This chain connects TRBV4-1 to TRBJ1-1; the D gene is possibly TRBD1 (5 bases). Germline V gene sequence: CDR1 MGHRA, CDR2 YSYEKL. The CDR3 loop spans 17 amino acids. The V and J ends lost 0 bases and 5 bases respectively, with 19 bases between them. The CDR3 loop is CASSQDLTVRDFTEAFF. CDR3 in DNA: TGCGCCAGCAGCCAAGACCTAACAGTAAGGGACTTTACTGAAGCTTTCTTT.

This clone was detected a few times. This rearrangement joins TRBV5-6 to TRBJ2-4; maybe TRBD1 (5 bases). V lost 3 bases to trimming and J lost 0 bases, with 13 bases between them. The germline V gene has CDR1 SGHDT and CDR2 YYEEEE. CDR3 length: 16 residues. In nucleotides, the CDR3 is TGTGCCAGCAGCTGGCACAGGTATCTAGCCAAAAACATTCAGTACTTC. Its translation: CASSWHRYLAKNIQYF.

The chain links TRBV11-1 to TRBJ1-1; D is unclear. The CDR3 sequence is 13 residues long. Deletions cut 5 bases from V and 7 bases from J, with 14 bases between. Germline V gene data show CDR1 as SGHAT and CDR2 as FQDESV (reference sequence). CDR3 sequence (DNA): TGTGCCAGCAGCCCGATCTCCCACGGTGAAGCTTTCTTT. Its protein is CASSPISHGEAFF.

The chain links TRBV27 to TRBJ2-3, with 8 bases matching TRBD1. This CDR3 is built from 15 residues. Germline trimming cut 4 bases from V and 4 bases from J; bases unmatched to any gene: 7. The germline V gene has CDR1 MNHEY and CDR2 SMNVEV (reference sequence). CDR3 sequence: CASSSRGQGADTQYF. DNA for the CDR3: TGTGCCAGCAGTTCACGCGGACAGGGCGCAGATACGCAGTATTTT.

This clone has a handful of counts. The CDR3 sequence: CASSLVGVYNSPLHF. CDR3 nucleotides: TGTGCCAGCAGCTTGGTCGGGGTCTATAATTCACCCCTCCACTTT. The rearrangement joins TRBV5-4 to TRBJ1-6; D gene ambiguous. CDR1 is SGHNT and CDR2 is YYREEE in the germline V gene (reference sequence). The CDR3 covers 15 residues. V was shortened by 0 bases and J by 3 bases, with 7 bases between the two germline ends.

V usage is TRBV27 and J usage is TRBJ2-7; possibly TRBD2 for D (7 bases). Deletions cut 3 bases from V and 4 bases from J, with 13 bases between. This CDR3 has 14 amino acids. Per the germline V gene, CDR1 is MNHEY and CDR2 is SMNVEV (reference sequence). The CDR3 DNA sequence: TGTGCCAGCAGTTTTTGGGGGGGGCGATACGAGCAGTACTTC. This gives the protein CASSFWGGRYEQYF.

The V gene is TRBV14, the J gene TRBJ2-5; TRBD1 aligns across 8 bases. The CDR3 spans 15 residues. The V segment lost 4 bases and the J segment 0 bases; nucleotides outside the gene matches: 4. The germline V gene has CDR1 SGHDN and CDR2 FVKESK. The CDR3 DNA reads TGTGCCAGCAGCCGACGGACAGGGTACCAAGAGACCCAGTACTTC. Protein sequence: CASSRRTGYQETQYF.

This sequence joins TRBV30 and TRBJ2-1; D may be TRBD2 (7 bases). Germline assignment: CDR1 GTSNPN and CDR2 SVGIG (reference sequence). The CDR3 totals 12 residues. Here the CDR3 reads CAEGGGYNEQFF. CDR3 nucleotides: TGTGCTGAGGGGGGGGGTTACAATGAGCAGTTCTTC.

V usage is TRBV19 and J usage is TRBJ1-4; 11 bases match TRBD1. The CDR3 is 15 amino acids. Germline lookup yields CDR1 LNHDA and CDR2 SQIVND (reference sequence). The V and J ends lost 7 bases and 8 bases, in that order; junction bases with no gene match: 9. Here the CDR3 reads CASIHSRDRGEKLFF. The CDR3 DNA is TGTGCCAGTATTCACAGCCGGGACAGGGGGGAAAAACTGTTTTTT.

The chain recombines TRBV6-1 with TRBJ1-5, with TRBD1 identical over 8 bases. Germline lookup yields CDR1 MNHNS and CDR2 SASEGT. This CDR3 spans 15 amino acids. The junction had 9 bases not matched to a gene; V was cut back by 5 bases and J by 6 bases. CDR3 nucleotides: TGTGCCAGCAGTTTTGGACAGGGTACTGCTCAGCCCCAGCATTTT. Encoded protein: CASSFGQGTAQPQHF.

CDR3 amino acids: CASNNRATSGNTIYF. CDR3 nucleotides: TGTGCCAGCAACAACAGGGCCACCTCTGGAAACACCATATATTTT. The genes are TRBV6-6 and TRBJ1-3; the D gene is possibly TRBD1 (6 bases). Germline CDR1 MNHNY, CDR2 SVGAGI (reference sequence). Trimming removed 7 bases at V and 0 bases at J, with 13 bases between. The CDR3 loop spans 15 amino acids.

This clone was seen only a few times. This sequence joins TRBV16 and TRBJ2-7; the D gene is possibly TRBD1 (5 bases). V lost 2 bases and J lost 7, with 21 bases in between. In germline, CDR1 is KGHSY, CDR2 FQNENV. The CDR3 runs 16 residues. The DNA of the CDR3 is TGTGCCAGCAGCCAACGTGGGCAGGGCAGTCTCATAGAGCAGTACTTC. This sequence encodes CASSQRGQGSLIEQYF.